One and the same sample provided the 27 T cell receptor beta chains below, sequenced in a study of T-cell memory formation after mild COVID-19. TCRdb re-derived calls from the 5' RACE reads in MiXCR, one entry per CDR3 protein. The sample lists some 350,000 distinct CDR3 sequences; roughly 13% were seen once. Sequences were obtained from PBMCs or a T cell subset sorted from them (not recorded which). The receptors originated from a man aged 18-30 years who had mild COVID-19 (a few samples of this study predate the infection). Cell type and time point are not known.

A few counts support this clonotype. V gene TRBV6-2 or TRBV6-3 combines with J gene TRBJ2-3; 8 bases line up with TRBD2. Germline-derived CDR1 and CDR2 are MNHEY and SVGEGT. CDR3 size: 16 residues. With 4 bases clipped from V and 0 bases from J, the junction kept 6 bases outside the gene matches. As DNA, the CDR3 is TGTGCCAGCAGTTCCAGAGCGGGGGCAAGCACAGATACGCAGTATTTT. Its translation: CASSSRAGASTDTQYF.

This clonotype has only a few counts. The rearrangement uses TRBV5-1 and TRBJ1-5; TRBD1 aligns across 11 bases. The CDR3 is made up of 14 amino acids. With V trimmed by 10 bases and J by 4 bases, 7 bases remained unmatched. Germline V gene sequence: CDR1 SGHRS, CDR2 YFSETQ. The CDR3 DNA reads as TGCGCCCGCGGGGGGACAGGGGGAAATCAGCCCCAGCATTTT. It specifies CARGGTGGNQPQHF.

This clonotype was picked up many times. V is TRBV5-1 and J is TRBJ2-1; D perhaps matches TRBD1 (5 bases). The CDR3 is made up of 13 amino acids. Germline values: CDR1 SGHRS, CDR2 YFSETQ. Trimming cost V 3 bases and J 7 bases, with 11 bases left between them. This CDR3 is CASSYNQGNEQFF. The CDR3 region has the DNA TGCGCCAGCAGCTATAACCAGGGAAATGAGCAGTTCTTC. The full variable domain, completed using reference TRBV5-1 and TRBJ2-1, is KAGVTQTPRYLIKTRGQQVTLSCSPISGHRSVSWYQQTPGQGLQFLFEYFSETQRNKGNFPGRFSGRQFSNSRSEMNVSTLELGDSALYLCASSYNQGNEQFFGPGTRLTVL.

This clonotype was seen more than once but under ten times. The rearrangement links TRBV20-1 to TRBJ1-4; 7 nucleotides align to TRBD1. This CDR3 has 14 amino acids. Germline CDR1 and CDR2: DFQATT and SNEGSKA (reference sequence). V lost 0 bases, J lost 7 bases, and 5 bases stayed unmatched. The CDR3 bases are TGCAGTGCTAGAGATCAAGGGGGCCGTGAAAAACTGTTTTTT. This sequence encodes CSARDQGGREKLFF.

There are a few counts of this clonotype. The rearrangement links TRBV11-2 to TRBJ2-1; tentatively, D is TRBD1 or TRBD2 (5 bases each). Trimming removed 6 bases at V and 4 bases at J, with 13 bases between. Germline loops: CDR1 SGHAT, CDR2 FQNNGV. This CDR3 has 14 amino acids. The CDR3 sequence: CASRYGDQYNEQFF. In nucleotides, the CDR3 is TGTGCCAGCAGGTACGGGGACCAGTACAATGAGCAGTTCTTC. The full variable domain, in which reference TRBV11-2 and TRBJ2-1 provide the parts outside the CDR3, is EAGVAQSPRYKIIEKRQSVAFWCNPISGHATLYWYQQILGQGPKLLIQFQNNGVVDDSQLPKDRFSAERLKGVDSTLKIQPAKLEDSAVYLCASRYGDQYNEQFFGPGTRLTVL.

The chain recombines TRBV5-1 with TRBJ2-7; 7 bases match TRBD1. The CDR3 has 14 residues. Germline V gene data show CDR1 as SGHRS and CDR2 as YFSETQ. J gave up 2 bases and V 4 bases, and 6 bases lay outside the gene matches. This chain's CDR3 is CASSQTGSTYEQYF. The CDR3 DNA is TGCGCCAGCAGCCAGACAGGGAGCACCTACGAGCAGTACTTC.

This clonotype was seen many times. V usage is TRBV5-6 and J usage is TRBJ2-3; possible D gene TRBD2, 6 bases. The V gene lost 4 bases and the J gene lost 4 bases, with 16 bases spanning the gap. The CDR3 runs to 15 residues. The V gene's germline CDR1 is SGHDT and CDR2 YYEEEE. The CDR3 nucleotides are TGTGCCAGCAGCCATGGAGGGGCAGGGCCAGATACGCAGTATTTT. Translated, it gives CASSHGGAGPDTQYF.

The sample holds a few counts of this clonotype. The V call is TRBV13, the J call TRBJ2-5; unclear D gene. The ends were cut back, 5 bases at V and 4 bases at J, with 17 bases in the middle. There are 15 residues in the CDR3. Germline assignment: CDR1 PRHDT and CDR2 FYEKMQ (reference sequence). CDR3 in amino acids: CASSPRAFVGETQYF. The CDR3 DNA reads TGTGCCAGCAGCCCCCGGGCCTTCGTTGGAGAGACCCAGTACTTC.

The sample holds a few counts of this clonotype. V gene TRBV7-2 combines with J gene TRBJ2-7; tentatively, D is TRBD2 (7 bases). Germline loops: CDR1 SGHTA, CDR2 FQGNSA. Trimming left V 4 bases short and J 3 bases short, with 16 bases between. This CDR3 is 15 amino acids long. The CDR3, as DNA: TGTGCCAGCAGCTCCTCTGGGGGGGGCCTCTACGAGCAGTACTTC. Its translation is CASSSSGGGLYEQYF.

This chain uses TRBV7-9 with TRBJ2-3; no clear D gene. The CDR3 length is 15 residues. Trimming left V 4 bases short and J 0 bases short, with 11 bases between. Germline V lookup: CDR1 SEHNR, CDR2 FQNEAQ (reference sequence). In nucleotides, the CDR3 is TGTGCCAGCAGCTGGCTATCTATTAGCACAGATACGCAGTATTTT. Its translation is CASSWLSISTDTQYF.

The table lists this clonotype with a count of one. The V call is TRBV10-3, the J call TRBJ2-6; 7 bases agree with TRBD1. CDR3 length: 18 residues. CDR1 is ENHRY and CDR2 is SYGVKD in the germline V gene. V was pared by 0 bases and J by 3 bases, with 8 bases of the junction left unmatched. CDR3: CAISESGGESSGANVLTF. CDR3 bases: TGTGCCATCAGTGAGTCAGGGGGCGAAAGTAGTGGGGCCAACGTCCTGACTTTC.

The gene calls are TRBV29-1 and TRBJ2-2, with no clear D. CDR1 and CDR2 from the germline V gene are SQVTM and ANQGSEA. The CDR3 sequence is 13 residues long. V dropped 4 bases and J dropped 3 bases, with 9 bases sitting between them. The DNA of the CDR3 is TGCAGCGTTGTAGTTCCAGACACCGGGGAGCTGTTTTTT. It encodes CSVVVPDTGELFF.

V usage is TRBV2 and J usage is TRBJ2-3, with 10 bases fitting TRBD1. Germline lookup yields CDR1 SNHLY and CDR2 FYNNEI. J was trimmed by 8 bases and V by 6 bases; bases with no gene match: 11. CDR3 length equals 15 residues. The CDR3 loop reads CASRDAGTGDSTQYF. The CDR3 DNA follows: TGTGCCAGCAGGGATGCCGGGACAGGGGATTCTACGCAGTATTTT. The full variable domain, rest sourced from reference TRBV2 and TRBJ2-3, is EPEVTQTPSHQVTQMGQEVILRCVPISNHLYFYWYRQILGQKVEFLVSFYNNEISEKSEIFDDQFSVERPDGSNFTLKIRSTKLEDSAMYFCASRDAGTGDSTQYFGPGTRLTVL.

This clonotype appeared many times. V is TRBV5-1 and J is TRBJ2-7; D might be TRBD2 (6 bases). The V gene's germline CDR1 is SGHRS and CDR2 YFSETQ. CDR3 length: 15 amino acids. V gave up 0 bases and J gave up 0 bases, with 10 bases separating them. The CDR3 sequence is CASSLVGLLSYEQYV. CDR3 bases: TGCGCCAGCAGCTTGGTGGGACTCCTCTCCTACGAGCAGTACGTC.

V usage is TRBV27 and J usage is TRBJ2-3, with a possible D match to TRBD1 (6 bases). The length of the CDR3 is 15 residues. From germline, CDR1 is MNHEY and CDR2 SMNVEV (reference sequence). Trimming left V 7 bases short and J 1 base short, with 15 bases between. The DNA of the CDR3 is TGTGCCAGCACCTTAGGGGCAGGGGGCACAGATACGCAGTATTTT. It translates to CASTLGAGGTDTQYF.

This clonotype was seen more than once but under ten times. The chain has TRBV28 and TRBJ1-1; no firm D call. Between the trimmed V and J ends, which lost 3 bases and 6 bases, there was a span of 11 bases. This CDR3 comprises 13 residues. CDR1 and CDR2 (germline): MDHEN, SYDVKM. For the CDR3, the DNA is TGTGCCAGCAGTTTCGGTGGAAGGCCTGAAGCTTTCTTT. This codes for CASSFGGRPEAFF.

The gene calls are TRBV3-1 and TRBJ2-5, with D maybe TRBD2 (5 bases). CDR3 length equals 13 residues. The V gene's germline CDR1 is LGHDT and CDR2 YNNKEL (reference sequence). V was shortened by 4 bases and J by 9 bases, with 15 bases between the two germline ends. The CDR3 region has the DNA TGTGCCAGCAGCCTGTGGATGGACGGGGCCCAGTACTTC. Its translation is CASSLWMDGAQYF.

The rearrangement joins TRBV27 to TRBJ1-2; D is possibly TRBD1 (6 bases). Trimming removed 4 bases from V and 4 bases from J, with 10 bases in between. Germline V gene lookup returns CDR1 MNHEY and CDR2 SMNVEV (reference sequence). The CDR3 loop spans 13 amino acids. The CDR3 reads CASSSQGPYGYTF. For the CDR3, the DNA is TGTGCCAGCAGTTCCCAGGGGCCCTATGGCTACACCTTC.

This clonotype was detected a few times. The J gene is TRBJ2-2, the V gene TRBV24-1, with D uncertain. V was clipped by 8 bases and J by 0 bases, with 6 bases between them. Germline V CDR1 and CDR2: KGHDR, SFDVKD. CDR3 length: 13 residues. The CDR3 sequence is CATKSPNTGELFF. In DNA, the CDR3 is TGTGCCACCAAGAGCCCGAACACCGGGGAGCTGTTTTTT.

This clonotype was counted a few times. The CDR3 loop is CSAATGLTYEQYV. DNA for the CDR3: TGCAGTGCTGCTACGGGTTTGACCTACGAGCAGTACGTC. V gene TRBV20-1 combines with J gene TRBJ2-7; D unclear. This CDR3 has 13 residues. Trimming left V 5 bases short and J 2 bases short, with 13 bases between. Germline V lookup: CDR1 DFQATT, CDR2 SNEGSKA (reference sequence).

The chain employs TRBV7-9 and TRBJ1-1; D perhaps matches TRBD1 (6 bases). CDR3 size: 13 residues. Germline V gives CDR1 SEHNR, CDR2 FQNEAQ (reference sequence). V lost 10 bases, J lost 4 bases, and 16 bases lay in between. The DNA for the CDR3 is TGTGCCATCCTAGAACAGGGAGGCACTGAAGCTTTCTTT. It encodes CAILEQGGTEAFF.

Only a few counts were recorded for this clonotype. The CDR3 DNA sequence: TGCGCCAGCAGCTTGGTAGGCAGGCTCTCTGGAAACACCATATATTTT. As protein: CASSLVGRLSGNTIYF. The chain employs TRBV5-1 and TRBJ1-3; the D is unclear. Trimming left V 0 bases short and J 0 bases short, with 10 bases between. The CDR3 spans 16 residues. Germline loops: CDR1 SGHRS, CDR2 YFSETQ.

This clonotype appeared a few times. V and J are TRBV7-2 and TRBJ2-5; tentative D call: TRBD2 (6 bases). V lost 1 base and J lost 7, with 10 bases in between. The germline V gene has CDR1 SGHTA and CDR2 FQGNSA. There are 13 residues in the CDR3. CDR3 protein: CASSLGQEGTQYF. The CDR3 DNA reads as TGTGCCAGCAGCTTAGGTCAGGAGGGGACCCAGTACTTC.

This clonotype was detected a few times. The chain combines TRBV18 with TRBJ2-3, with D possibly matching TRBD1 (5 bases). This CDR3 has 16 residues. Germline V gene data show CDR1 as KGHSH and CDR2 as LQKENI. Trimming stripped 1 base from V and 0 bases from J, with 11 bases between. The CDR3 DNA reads TGTGCCAGCTCACCACTGAGCGCAGGGAGCACAGATACGCAGTATTTT. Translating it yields CASSPLSAGSTDTQYF.

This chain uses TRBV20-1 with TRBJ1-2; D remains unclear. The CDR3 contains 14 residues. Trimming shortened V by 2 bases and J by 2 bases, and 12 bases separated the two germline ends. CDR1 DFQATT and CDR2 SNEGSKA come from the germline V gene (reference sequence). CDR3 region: CSARKAEANYGYTF. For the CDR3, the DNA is TGCAGTGCTAGAAAGGCGGAGGCGAACTATGGCTACACCTTC.

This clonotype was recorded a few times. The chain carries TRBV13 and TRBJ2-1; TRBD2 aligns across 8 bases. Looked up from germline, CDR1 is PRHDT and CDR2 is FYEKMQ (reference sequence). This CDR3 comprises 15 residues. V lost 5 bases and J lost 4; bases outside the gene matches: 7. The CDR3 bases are TGTGCCAGCAGCCCGACCGGGACTAGGTACAATGAGCAGTTCTTC. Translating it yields CASSPTGTRYNEQFF.

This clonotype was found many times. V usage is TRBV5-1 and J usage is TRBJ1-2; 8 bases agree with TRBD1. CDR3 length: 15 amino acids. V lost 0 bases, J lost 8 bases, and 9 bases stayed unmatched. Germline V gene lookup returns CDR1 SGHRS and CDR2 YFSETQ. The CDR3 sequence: CASSLEQGAVRGYTF. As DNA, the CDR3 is TGCGCCAGCAGCTTGGAGCAGGGGGCCGTAAGAGGCTACACCTTC.